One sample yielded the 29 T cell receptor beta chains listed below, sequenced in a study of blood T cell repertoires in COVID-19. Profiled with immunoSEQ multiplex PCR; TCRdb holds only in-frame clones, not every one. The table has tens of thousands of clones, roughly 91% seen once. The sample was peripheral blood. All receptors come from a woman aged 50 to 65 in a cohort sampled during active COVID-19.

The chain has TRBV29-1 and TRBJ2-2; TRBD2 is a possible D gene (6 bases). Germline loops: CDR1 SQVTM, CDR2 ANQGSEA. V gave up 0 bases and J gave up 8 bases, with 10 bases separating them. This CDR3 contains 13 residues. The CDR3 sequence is CSVEDQEGGELFF. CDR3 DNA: TGCAGCGTTGAAGATCAGGAGGGGGGGGAGCTGTTTTTT.

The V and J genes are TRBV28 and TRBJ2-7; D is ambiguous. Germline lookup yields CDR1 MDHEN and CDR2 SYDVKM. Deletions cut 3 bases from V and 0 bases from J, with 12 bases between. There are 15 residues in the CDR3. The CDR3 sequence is CASSLGGASSYEQYF. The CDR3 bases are TGTGCCAGCAGTTTGGGTGGCGCTAGCTCCTACGAGCAGTACTTC. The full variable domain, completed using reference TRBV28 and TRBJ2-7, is DVKVTQSSRYLVKRTGEKVFLECVQDMDHENMFWYRQDPGLGLRLIYFSYDVKMKEKGDIPEGYSVSREKKERFSLILESASTNQTSMYLCASSLGGASSYEQYFGPGTRLTVT.

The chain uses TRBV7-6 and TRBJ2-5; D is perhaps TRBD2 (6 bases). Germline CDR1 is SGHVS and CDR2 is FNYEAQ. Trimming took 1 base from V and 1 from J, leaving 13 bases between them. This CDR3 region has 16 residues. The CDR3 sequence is CASSLVSGVPQETQYF. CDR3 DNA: TGTGCCAGCAGCTTAGTTTCGGGAGTCCCCCAAGAGACCCAGTACTTC.

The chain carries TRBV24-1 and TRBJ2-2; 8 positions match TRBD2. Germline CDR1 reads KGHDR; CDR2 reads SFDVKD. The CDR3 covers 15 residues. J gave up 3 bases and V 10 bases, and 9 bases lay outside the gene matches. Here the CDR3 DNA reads TGTGCCACTCGTAGAGCGGGAGTGGACACCGGGGAGCTGTTTTTT. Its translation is CATRRAGVDTGELFF.

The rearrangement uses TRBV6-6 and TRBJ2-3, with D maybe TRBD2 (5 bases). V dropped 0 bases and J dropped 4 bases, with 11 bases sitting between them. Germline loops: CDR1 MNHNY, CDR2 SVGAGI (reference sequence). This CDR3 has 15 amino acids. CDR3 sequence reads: CASSYSSDRADTQYF. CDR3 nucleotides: TGTGCCAGCAGTTACTCTAGCGATCGTGCAGATACGCAGTATTTT.

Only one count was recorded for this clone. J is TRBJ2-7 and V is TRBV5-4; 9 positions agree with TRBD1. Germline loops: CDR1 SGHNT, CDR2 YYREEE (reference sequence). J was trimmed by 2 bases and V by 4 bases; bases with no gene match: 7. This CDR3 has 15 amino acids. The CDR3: CASSPGQGQTYEQYF. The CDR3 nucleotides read TGTGCCAGCAGCCCAGGACAGGGGCAAACCTACGAGCAGTACTTC.

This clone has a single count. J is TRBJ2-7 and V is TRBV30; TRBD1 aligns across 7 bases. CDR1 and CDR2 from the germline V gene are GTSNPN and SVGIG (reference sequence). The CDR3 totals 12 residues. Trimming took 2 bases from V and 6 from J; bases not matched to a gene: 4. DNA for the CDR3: TGTGCCTGGAGTTTGACAGGGACCGAGCAGTACTTC. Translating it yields CAWSLTGTEQYF.

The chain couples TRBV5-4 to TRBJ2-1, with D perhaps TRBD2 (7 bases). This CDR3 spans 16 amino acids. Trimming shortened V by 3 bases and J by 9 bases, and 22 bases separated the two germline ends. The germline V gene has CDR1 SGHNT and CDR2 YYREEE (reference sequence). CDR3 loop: CASSWGQAGAPGEQFF. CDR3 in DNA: TGTGCCAGCAGCTGGGGGCAGGCGGGAGCCCCCGGTGAGCAGTTCTTC.

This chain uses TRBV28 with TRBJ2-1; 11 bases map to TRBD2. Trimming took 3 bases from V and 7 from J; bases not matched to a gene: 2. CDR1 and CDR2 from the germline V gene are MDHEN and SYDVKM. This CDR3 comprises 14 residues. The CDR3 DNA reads TGTGCCAGCAGTTTGCCTAGCGGGGGGAATGAGCAGTTCTTC. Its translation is CASSLPSGGNEQFF.

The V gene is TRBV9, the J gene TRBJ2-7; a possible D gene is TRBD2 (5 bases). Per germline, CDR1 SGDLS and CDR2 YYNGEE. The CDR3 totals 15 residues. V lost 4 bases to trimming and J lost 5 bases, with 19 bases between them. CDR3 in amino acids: CASSSPTGVKNEQYF. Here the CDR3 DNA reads TGTGCCAGCAGCTCCCCGACCGGGGTTAAGAACGAGCAGTACTTC.

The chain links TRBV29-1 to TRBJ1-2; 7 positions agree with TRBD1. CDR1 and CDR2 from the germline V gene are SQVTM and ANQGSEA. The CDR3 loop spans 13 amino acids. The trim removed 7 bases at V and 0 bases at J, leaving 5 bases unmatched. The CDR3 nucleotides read TGCAGCGCCCGGGACAGCTCTAACTATGGCTACACCTTC. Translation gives CSARDSSNYGYTF.

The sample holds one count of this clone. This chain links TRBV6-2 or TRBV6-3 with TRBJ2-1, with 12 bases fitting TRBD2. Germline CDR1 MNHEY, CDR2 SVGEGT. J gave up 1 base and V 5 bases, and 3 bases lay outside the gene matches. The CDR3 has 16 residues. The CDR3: CASSTLAGGSYNEQFF. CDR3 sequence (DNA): TGTGCCAGCAGTACACTAGCGGGAGGTTCCTACAATGAGCAGTTCTTC.

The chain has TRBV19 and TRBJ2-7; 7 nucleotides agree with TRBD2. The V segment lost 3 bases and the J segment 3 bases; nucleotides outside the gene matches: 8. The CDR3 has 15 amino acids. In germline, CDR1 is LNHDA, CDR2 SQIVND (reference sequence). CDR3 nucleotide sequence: TGTGCCAGTAGTATCTGGGCGGGAGAGGGCTACGAGCAGTACTTC. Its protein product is CASSIWAGEGYEQYF.

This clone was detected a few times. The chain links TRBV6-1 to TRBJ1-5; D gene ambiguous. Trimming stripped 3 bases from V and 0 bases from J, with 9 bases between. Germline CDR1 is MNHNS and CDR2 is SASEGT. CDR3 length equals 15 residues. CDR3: CASSDWSSSNQPQHF. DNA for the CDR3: TGTGCCAGCAGTGATTGGAGCAGTAGCAATCAGCCCCAGCATTTT.

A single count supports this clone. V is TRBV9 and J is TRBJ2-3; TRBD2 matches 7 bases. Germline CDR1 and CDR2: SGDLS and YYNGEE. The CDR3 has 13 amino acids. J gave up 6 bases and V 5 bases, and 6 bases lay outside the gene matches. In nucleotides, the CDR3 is TGTGCCAGCAGTTGGGGAGGGGTCGATACGCAGTATTTT. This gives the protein CASSWGGVDTQYF.

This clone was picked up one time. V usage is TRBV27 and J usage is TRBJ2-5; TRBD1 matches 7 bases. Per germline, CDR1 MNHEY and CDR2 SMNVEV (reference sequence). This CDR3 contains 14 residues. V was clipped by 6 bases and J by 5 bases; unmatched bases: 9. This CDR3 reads CASSPQGKGETQYF. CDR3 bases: TGTGCCAGCAGCCCACAGGGGAAAGGGGAGACCCAGTACTTC.

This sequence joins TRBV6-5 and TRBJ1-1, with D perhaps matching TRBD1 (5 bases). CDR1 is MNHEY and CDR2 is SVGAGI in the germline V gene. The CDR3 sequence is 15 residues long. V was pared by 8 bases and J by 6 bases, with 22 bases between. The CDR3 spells CASSRAGREGAEAFF. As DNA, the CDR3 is TGTGCCAGCTCAAGAGCGGGCAGGGAAGGGGCTGAAGCTTTCTTT.

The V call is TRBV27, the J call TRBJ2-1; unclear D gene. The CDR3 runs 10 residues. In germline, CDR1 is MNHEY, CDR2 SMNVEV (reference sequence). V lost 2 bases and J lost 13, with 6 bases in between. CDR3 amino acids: CASSLVLQFF. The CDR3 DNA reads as TGTGCCAGCAGTTTAGTCCTACAGTTCTTC.

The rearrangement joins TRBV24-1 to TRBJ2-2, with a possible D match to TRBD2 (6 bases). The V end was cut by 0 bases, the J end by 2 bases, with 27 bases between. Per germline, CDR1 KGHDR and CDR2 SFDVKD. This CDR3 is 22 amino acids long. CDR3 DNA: TGTGCCACCAGTGATTTGCCCACCTTATGGAGTAGCGGAAGCTATAACACCGGGGAGCTGTTTTTT. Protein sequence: CATSDLPTLWSSGSYNTGELFF.

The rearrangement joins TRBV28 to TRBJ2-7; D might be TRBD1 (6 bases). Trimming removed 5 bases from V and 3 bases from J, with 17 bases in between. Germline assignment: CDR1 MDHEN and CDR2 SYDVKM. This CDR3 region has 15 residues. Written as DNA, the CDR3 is TGTGCCAGCAGTCTAAGTGTAGGGGGTCTCTACGAGCAGTACTTC. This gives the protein CASSLSVGGLYEQYF.

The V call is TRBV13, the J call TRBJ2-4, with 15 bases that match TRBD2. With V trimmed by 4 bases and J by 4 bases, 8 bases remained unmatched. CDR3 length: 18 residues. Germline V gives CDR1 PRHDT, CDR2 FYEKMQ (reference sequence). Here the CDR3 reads CASSSPGLAGGRKNIQYF. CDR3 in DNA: TGTGCCAGCAGCTCGCCTGGACTAGCGGGAGGGAGAAAAAACATTCAGTACTTC.

The CDR3, as DNA: TGCGCCAGCAGCTCCCCCCTCCGAGGGAAGAATAATGAAAAACTGTTTTTT. Translation: CASSSPLRGKNNEKLFF. V gene TRBV5-1 combines with J gene TRBJ1-4; D uncertain. The CDR3 is 17 residues long. Germline loops: CDR1 SGHRS, CDR2 YFSETQ. Deletions cut 3 bases from V and 4 bases from J, with 19 bases between.

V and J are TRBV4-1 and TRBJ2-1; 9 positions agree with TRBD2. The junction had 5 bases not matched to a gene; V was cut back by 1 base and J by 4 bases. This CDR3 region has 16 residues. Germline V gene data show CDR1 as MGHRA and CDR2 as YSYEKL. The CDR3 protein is CASSQGEAGGYNEQFF. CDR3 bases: TGCGCCAGCAGCCAAGGTGAAGCGGGGGGTTACAATGAGCAGTTCTTC.

CDR3 coding DNA: TGTGCCAGCAGCTTAGATATTGGGACAGCTCAAGAGACCCAGTACTTC. Its protein is CASSLDIGTAQETQYF. The chain recombines TRBV7-8 with TRBJ2-5; 7 nucleotides match TRBD1. Unmatched junction bases numbered 7, after V lost 1 base and J lost 2 bases. The CDR3 extends over 16 amino acids. Germline CDR1 is SGHVS and CDR2 is FQNEAQ.

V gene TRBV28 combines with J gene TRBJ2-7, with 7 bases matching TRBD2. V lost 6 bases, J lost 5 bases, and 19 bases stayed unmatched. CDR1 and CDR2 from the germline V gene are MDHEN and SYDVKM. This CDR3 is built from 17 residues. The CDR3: CASSVTGAGEEENEQYF. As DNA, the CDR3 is TGTGCCAGCAGCGTCACCGGGGCGGGAGAGGAGGAGAACGAGCAGTACTTC.

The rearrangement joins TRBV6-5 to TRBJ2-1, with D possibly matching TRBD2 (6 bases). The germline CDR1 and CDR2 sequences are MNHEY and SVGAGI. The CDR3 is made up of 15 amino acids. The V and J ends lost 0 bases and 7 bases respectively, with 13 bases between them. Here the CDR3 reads CASSYSTHGGNEQFF. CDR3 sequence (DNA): TGTGCCAGCAGTTACTCGACCCACGGGGGTAATGAGCAGTTCTTC.

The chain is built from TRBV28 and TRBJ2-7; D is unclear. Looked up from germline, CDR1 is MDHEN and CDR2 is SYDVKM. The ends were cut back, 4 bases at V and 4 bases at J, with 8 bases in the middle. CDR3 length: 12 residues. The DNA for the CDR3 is TGTGCCAGCAGTTCAAGCCATTACGAGCAGTACTTC. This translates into CASSSSHYEQYF.

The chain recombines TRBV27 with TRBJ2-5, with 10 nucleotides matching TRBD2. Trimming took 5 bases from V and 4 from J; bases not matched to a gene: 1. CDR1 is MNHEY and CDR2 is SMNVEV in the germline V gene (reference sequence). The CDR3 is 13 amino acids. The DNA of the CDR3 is TGTGCCAGCAGTCGACTAGCGGGAGAGACCCAGTACTTC. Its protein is CASSRLAGETQYF.

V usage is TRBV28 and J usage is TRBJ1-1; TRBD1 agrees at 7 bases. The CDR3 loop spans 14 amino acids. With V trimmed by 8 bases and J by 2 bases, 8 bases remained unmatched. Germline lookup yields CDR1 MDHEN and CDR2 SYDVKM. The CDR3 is CASADRDSNTEAFF. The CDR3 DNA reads TGTGCCAGCGCGGACCGGGACAGTAACACTGAAGCTTTCTTT. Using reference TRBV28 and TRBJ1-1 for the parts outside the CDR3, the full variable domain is DVKVTQSSRYLVKRTGEKVFLECVQDMDHENMFWYRQDPGLGLRLIYFSYDVKMKEKGDIPEGYSVSREKKERFSLILESASTNQTSMYLCASADRDSNTEAFFGQGTRLTVV.